The sequence of this TCR beta chain was determined in a study of T cells in Graves' hyperthyroidism and ophthalmopathy. The CDR3 covers 21 residues. Germline assignment: CDR1 DFQATT and CDR2 SNEGSKA (reference sequence). Trimming at V came to 0 bases and at J to 6 bases, leaving 17 bases not matched to a gene. This clonotype was detected ten times or more. Amplified regions were TCR beta CDR3 sequences from RNA transcripts. RT-PCR in the first round (using the HTBI primer set) targeted the TCR CDR3. Each CDR3 protein gets one entry after TCRdb re-called the multiplex PCR reads with MiXCR. The sample holds fewer than 250,000 distinct CDR3 sequences, around 24% seen once.

Specimen: blood. V usage is TRBV20-1 and J usage is TRBJ2-2, with 15 bases aligning to TRBD2. This receptor was identified in a woman aged 40-49 years with Graves' ophthalmopathy. CDR3 sequence reads: CSARENPRTSGRAVGAGELFF. In DNA, the CDR3 is TGCAGTGCTAGAGAGAACCCCAGGACTAGCGGGAGGGCCGTTGGGGCCGGGGAGCTGTTTTTT.